This TCR beta chain stems from a study of STAT5B mutations in CD4+ large granular lymphocyte leukemia. Overall study context: Among healthy donors, a particular HLA allele went with more CDR3 'QG' motifs.

Profiled with immunoSEQ multiplex PCR; TCRdb holds only in-frame clones, not every one. The sample lists about 26,000 clones, 65% to 90% seen once, with around 0.33% in the top ten. Study conclusions and caveats: Main leukemic clonotypes were patient-specific, but roughly 25% appeared at low frequency elsewhere. Without putative leukemic clones, patient CD4-sorted repertoires remained more clonal than healthy CD4+ repertoires. Compared with healthy controls (2/35), patient top clones favored TRBV06 (8/27).

This CDR3 has 18 residues. In germline, CDR1 is SEHNR, CDR2 FQNEAQ (reference sequence). After removal of 4 bases from V and 7 bases from J, the junction contained 13 bases not matched to a gene. A remark on this clone: Its target is unknown.

The rearrangement uses TRBV7-9 and TRBJ2-1; TRBD2 matches at 13 bases. The sequencing input was CD4+ T cells from blood buffy coats. This TCR was sampled from a human donor in good health. CDR3 region: CASSSSRRTSGSRNEQFF. CDR3 in DNA: TGTGCCAGCAGCTCCTCTCGTCGGACTAGCGGGAGTAGGAATGAGCAGTTCTTC.